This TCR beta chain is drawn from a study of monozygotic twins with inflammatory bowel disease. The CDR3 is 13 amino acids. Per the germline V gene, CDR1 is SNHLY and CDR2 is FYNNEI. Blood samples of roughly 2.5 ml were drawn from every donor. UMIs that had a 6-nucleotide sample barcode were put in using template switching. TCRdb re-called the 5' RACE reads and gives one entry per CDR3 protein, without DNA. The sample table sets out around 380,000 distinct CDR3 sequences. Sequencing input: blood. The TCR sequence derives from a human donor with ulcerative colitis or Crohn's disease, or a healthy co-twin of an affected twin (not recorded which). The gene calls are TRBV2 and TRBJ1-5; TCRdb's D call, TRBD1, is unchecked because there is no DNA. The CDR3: CASRDDRGQPQHF.